A selection of T cell receptor beta chains follows, all from one sample in a study of beta chain features in type 1 diabetes. Only in-frame clones appear in the TCRdb table, and some are missing; sequencing was by immunoSEQ multiplex PCR. This table has roughly 380,000 clones, around a fifth appearing once. The sample was naive CD4+ T cells from blood. Receptors originate from a woman between 18 and 30 years old in good health. CDR3s include the opening cysteine and the closing phenylalanine or tryptophan. The order of the fields is J gene, clone size, V gene, D gene, CDR3 protein, CDR3 DNA. D genes are given only for firm matches. Size is stated for part of the rows, as once, few or many counts, or as a class when the clone is expanded.

J: TRBJ1-6; size: -; V: TRBV6-6; D: TRBD1; CDR3: CASRRDRGHSPLHF; DNA: TGTGCCAGCAGGAGGGACAGGGGCCATTCACCCCTCCACTTT
J: TRBJ2-1; size: few; V: TRBV30; D: -; CDR3: CAWSVGVGADEQFF; DNA: TGTGCCTGGAGTGTAGGCGTTGGGGCGGATGAGCAGTTCTTC
J: TRBJ2-3; size: few; V: TRBV30; D: -; CDR3: CAGSWGDSSTDTQYF; DNA: TGTGCCGGCTCATGGGGGGACAGTAGCACAGATACGCAGTATTTT
J: TRBJ2-4; size: -; V: TRBV1; D: -; CDR3: CTSSRRLAGKSKNIQYF; DNA: TGCACCAGCAGCCGGCGCCTAGCGGGGAAGTCCAAAAACATTCAGTACTTC
J: TRBJ2-7; size: once; V: TRBV12-5; D: TRBD2; CDR3: CASGLSTPLADWRGYEQYF; DNA: TGTGCTAGTGGTTTGTCCACCCCACTAGCGGACTGGAGGGGCTACGAGCAGTACTTC
J: TRBJ1-6; size: few; V: TRBV9; D: TRBD1; CDR3: CASSVEGADNSPLHF; DNA: TGTGCCAGCAGCGTAGAGGGGGCTGATAATTCACCCCTCCACTTT
J: TRBJ2-2; size: few; V: TRBV18; D: TRBD2; CDR3: CASSPPLAATNTGELFF; DNA: TGTGCCAGCTCACCACCGCTAGCGGCCACGAACACCGGGGAGCTGTTTTTT
J: TRBJ2-2; size: -; V: TRBV5-1; D: -; CDR3: CASRGQNTGELFF; DNA: TGCGCCAGCAGGGGCCAGAACACCGGGGAGCTGTTTTTT
J: TRBJ2-7; size: -; V: TRBV6-4; D: TRBD1; CDR3: CASSEILRDRDGHEQYF; DNA: TGTGCCAGCAGTGAGATTCTCCGGGACAGGGACGGGCACGAGCAGTACTTC
J: TRBJ2-3; size: few; V: TRBV12-5; D: -; CDR3: CAVDGGGADTQYF; DNA: TGTGCCGTGGATGGCGGGGGCGCAGATACGCAGTATTTT
J: TRBJ1-2; size: few; V: TRBV6-6; D: -; CDR3: CASSYQGLPGYTF; DNA: TGTGCCAGCAGTTACCAGGGACTCCCGGGCTACACCTTC
J: TRBJ2-3; size: -; V: TRBV11-3; D: -; CDR3: CASSTSYPGVDTQYF; DNA: TGTGCCAGCAGCACCAGCTACCCCGGGGTAGATACGCAGTATTTT
J: TRBJ2-3; size: -; V: TRBV5-1; D: TRBD2; CDR3: CASSLPLAGGATDTQYF; DNA: TGCGCCAGCAGCTTGCCCCTAGCGGGGGGGGCCACAGATACGCAGTATTTT
J: TRBJ1-5; size: -; V: TRBV9; D: -; CDR3: CASSRTGLGQPQHF; DNA: TGTGCCAGCAGCCGAACAGGGTTGGGTCAGCCCCAGCATTTT
J: TRBJ2-7; size: few; V: TRBV5-1; D: -; CDR3: CASSLEQEQYF; DNA: TGCGCCAGCAGCTTGGAACAGGAGCAGTACTTC
J: TRBJ1-6; size: -; V: TRBV19; D: TRBD1; CDR3: CASSIDRAVGSPLHF; DNA: TGTGCCAGTAGTATTGACAGGGCCGTTGGTTCACCCCTCCACTTT
J: TRBJ2-1; size: -; V: TRBV5-1; D: TRBD1; CDR3: CASSLGDSYNEQFF; DNA: TGCGCCAGCAGCCTGGGGGACAGCTACAATGAGCAGTTCTTC
J: TRBJ1-2; size: -; V: TRBV9; D: -; CDR3: CASSVTSLSGHLRGYTF; DNA: TGTGCCAGCAGCGTAACGTCCCTCTCGGGACACTTGAGAGGCTACACCTTC
J: TRBJ2-1; size: -; V: TRBV7-2; D: -; CDR3: CASRPTGTKSNEQFF; DNA: TGTGCCAGCAGACCTACCGGGACAAAAAGCAATGAGCAGTTCTTC
J: TRBJ2-5; size: -; V: TRBV19; D: TRBD2; CDR3: CASSIGASGETQYF; DNA: TGTGCCAGTAGTATTGGGGCTAGCGGGGAGACCCAGTACTTC
J: TRBJ2-7; size: -; V: TRBV19; D: TRBD2; CDR3: CASRPREVTYEQYF; DNA: TGTGCCAGTAGACCCCGGGAGGTTACCTACGAGCAGTACTTC
J: TRBJ2-3; size: few; V: TRBV7-9; D: -; CDR3: CASSFGQSTDTQYF; DNA: TGTGCCAGCAGCTTCGGACAGAGCACAGATACGCAGTATTTT
J: TRBJ1-1; size: -; V: TRBV4-1; D: -; CDR3: CASSRQKGAAFF; DNA: TGCGCCAGCAGCCGCCAGAAAGGGGCAGCTTTCTTT
J: TRBJ1-1; size: few; V: TRBV7-2; D: TRBD1; CDR3: CASSLGGQLNTEAFF; DNA: TGTGCCAGCAGCTTAGGGGGACAGCTGAACACTGAAGCTTTCTTT
J: TRBJ1-1; size: few; V: TRBV7-9; D: -; CDR3: CASSLVITATEAFF; DNA: TGTGCCAGCAGCTTAGTTATTACAGCCACTGAAGCTTTCTTT
J: TRBJ2-7; size: -; V: TRBV7-2; D: -; CDR3: CASSLDRGEQYF; DNA: TGTGCCAGCAGCTTAGACCGGGGGGAGCAGTACTTC
J: TRBJ2-5; size: few; V: TRBV5-1; D: -; CDR3: CASSLDKTETQYF; DNA: TGCGCCAGCAGCTTGGACAAAACGGAGACCCAGTACTTC
J: TRBJ2-1; size: -; V: TRBV6-1; D: TRBD2; CDR3: CASSGFLAGGFSSYNEQFF; DNA: TGTGCCAGCAGTGGATTTCTAGCGGGAGGCTTTAGCTCCTACAATGAGCAGTTCTTC
J: TRBJ2-5; size: -; V: TRBV2; D: TRBD1; CDR3: CASSELEGQETQYF; DNA: TGTGCCAGCAGTGAGTTAGAGGGACAGGAGACCCAGTACTTC
J: TRBJ1-2; size: -; V: TRBV13; D: TRBD1; CDR3: CASSRPGTGGFYGYTF; DNA: TGTGCCAGCAGCCGCCCCGGGACAGGGGGGTTCTATGGCTACACCTTC
J: TRBJ1-1; size: -; V: TRBV15; D: TRBD1; CDR3: CATSRDNRGTEAFF; DNA: TGTGCCACCAGCAGAGATAACAGGGGCACTGAAGCTTTCTTT
J: TRBJ1-5; size: -; V: TRBV6-6; D: -; CDR3: CASSYSGLPSNQPQHF; DNA: TGTGCCAGCAGTTACTCGGGACTGCCAAGCAATCAGCCCCAGCATTTT
J: TRBJ1-2; size: few; V: TRBV9; D: -; CDR3: CASSVGGKGLYGYTF; DNA: TGTGCCAGCAGCGTAGGTGGCAAAGGACTCTATGGCTACACCTTC
J: TRBJ1-2; size: few; V: TRBV4-1; D: TRBD1; CDR3: CASSPGTGEGNGYTF; DNA: TGCGCCAGCAGCCCTGGGACAGGGGAAGGGAATGGCTACACCTTC
J: TRBJ2-5; size: -; V: TRBV19; D: -; CDR3: CASSPPGIQETQYF; DNA: TGTGCCAGTAGCCCCCCCGGGATCCAAGAGACCCAGTACTTC
J: TRBJ1-1; size: once; V: TRBV6-5; D: -; CDR3: CGTRATRGDTEAFF; DNA: TGTGGAACACGGGCCACCCGGGGGGACACTGAAGCTTTCTTT
J: TRBJ2-5; size: -; V: TRBV4-1; D: -; CDR3: CASSQDSKVGGTQYF; DNA: TGCGCCAGCAGCCAAGATAGTAAGGTCGGGGGGACCCAGTACTTC
J: TRBJ1-5; size: once; V: TRBV2; D: TRBD1; CDR3: CASTQDRGDGNQPQHF; DNA: TGTGCCAGCACTCAAGACAGGGGGGATGGCAATCAGCCCCAGCATTTT
J: TRBJ2-7; size: -; V: TRBV4-1; D: TRBD2; CDR3: CASSPLTPGLAGPSYEQYF; DNA: TGCGCCAGCTCCCCTCTGACGCCGGGACTAGCGGGGCCTTCCTACGAGCAGTACTTC
J: TRBJ2-1; size: -; V: TRBV2; D: TRBD2; CDR3: CASSEIRLAGGRSYNEQFF; DNA: TGTGCCAGCAGTGAAATTCGACTAGCGGGAGGCCGTTCCTACAATGAGCAGTTCTTC
J: TRBJ2-5; size: -; V: TRBV5-4; D: TRBD1; CDR3: CASSRTGDLQETQYF; DNA: TGTGCCAGCAGCCGGACAGGTGACCTCCAAGAGACCCAGTACTTC
J: TRBJ1-5; size: few; V: TRBV11-2; D: -; CDR3: CASSPGDYSNQPQHF; DNA: TGTGCCAGCAGCCCGGGGGATTATAGCAATCAGCCCCAGCATTTT
J: TRBJ1-2; size: -; V: TRBV14; D: -; CDR3: CASSQGVMDGYTF; DNA: TGTGCCAGCAGCCAAGGCGTGATGGATGGCTACACCTTC
J: TRBJ2-3; size: -; V: TRBV19; D: TRBD1; CDR3: CASNPGTGTDTQYF; DNA: TGTGCCAGTAACCCCGGGACAGGGACAGATACGCAGTATTTT
J: TRBJ2-5; size: -; V: TRBV25-1; D: -; CDR3: CASTVLETQYF; DNA: TGTGCCAGCACCGTCTTAGAGACCCAGTACTTC
J: TRBJ1-2; size: once; V: TRBV4-2; D: -; CDR3: CASSQDRNYGYTF; DNA: TGTGCCAGCAGCCAAGACAGGAACTATGGCTACACCTTC
J: TRBJ2-1; size: few; V: TRBV29-1; D: -; CDR3: CSVDRVGGSYNEQFF; DNA: TGCAGCGTTGACCGGGTAGGGGGTTCCTACAATGAGCAGTTCTTC
J: TRBJ2-1; size: few; V: TRBV18; D: TRBD2; CDR3: CASSSLAGGYNEQFF; DNA: TGTGCCAGCTCATCACTAGCGGGGGGCTACAATGAGCAGTTCTTC
J: TRBJ2-5; size: -; V: TRBV14; D: -; CDR3: CASSLRGTETQYF; DNA: TGTGCCAGCAGCCTGCGGGGAACAGAGACCCAGTACTTC
J: TRBJ2-5; size: -; V: TRBV13; D: TRBD2; CDR3: CASSPQRGAGETQYF; DNA: TGTGCCAGCAGCCCTCAGCGGGGGGCGGGAGAGACCCAGTACTTC
J: TRBJ1-2; size: -; V: TRBV30; D: TRBD1; CDR3: CAWNPQGAELLGYTF; DNA: TGTGCCTGGAATCCTCAGGGGGCAGAGCTGCTTGGCTACACCTTC
J: TRBJ2-5; size: few; V: TRBV11-2; D: TRBD1; CDR3: CASSYGQGKETQYF; DNA: TGTGCCAGCAGCTATGGACAGGGCAAAGAGACCCAGTACTTC
J: TRBJ2-2; size: few; V: TRBV4-2; D: TRBD2; CDR3: CASSQVGTIGGELFF; DNA: TGTGCCAGCAGCCAAGTGGGGACTATTGGCGGGGAGCTGTTTTTT
J: TRBJ1-2; size: -; V: TRBV30; D: TRBD1; CDR3: CAWRSTGGSGYTF; DNA: TGTGCCTGGAGATCGACAGGGGGAAGTGGCTACACCTTC
J: TRBJ2-3; size: -; V: TRBV7-9; D: -; CDR3: CASSSSLSTDTQYF; DNA: TGTGCCAGCAGTTCAAGCCTGAGCACAGATACGCAGTATTTT
J: TRBJ2-1; size: few; V: TRBV6-5; D: TRBD2; CDR3: CASSSWDGGNEQFF; DNA: TGTGCCAGCAGTTCTTGGGACGGGGGGAATGAGCAGTTCTTC
J: TRBJ1-4; size: few; V: TRBV6-5; D: TRBD1; CDR3: CASSYSRDRGEKLFF; DNA: TGTGCCAGCAGTTACTCGAGGGACAGGGGTGAAAAACTGTTTTTT